The table lists the clone carrying this T cell receptor (beta chain) with many counts. Its antigen is not identified. Combining iRepertoire HTBI primers with Arm-PCR of CDR3 regions, the authors built TCR beta libraries. TCRdb analysed the multiplex PCR reads with MiXCR anew, one entry per CDR3 protein. The data show a few hundred thousand distinct CDR3 sequences, 14% seen once. The CDR3 totals 14 residues. Trimming at V came to 3 bases and at J to 3 bases, leaving 4 bases not matched to a gene. Germline CDR1 is MDHEN and CDR2 is SYDVKM. This entry belongs to a study of regulatory T cells in long-lasting Graves disease. Study findings and constraints: There were preferences for TRBV28, TRBJ1-2 and TRBJ2-5 in persistent disease.

Documented time point: newly diagnosed GD, antithyroid drugs for less than 3 months. From RNA extracted from PBMCs, the TCR library was made. These data were also reused for a study on T cells in Graves' hyperthyroidism and ophthalmopathy. This second study says: Blood samples included most of the expanded thyroid clonotypes exceeding 0.001.

This chain connects TRBV28 to TRBJ1-1, with TRBD1 matching over 7 bases. This specimen consisted of peripheral blood mononuclear cells (PBMCs), obtained at new diagnosis, from a patient treated with antithyroid drugs. This receptor was taken from a woman in her forties or fifties with Graves disease. The CDR3 DNA sequence: TGTGCCAGCAGTTTGAGGGGGCCCGACACTGAAGCTTTCTTT. This gives the protein CASSLRGPDTEAFF. Together with reference TRBV28 and TRBJ1-1, the CDR3 gives the full variable domain: DVKVTQSSRYLVKRTGEKVFLECVQDMDHENMFWYRQDPGLGLRLIYFSYDVKMKEKGDIPEGYSVSREKKERFSLILESASTNQTSMYLCASSLRGPDTEAFFGQGTRLTVV.